The source of this T cell receptor (beta chain) is a study of blood T cell repertoires in COVID-19. The protocol was immunoSEQ multiplex PCR, while the TCRdb copy is restricted to in-frame clones and leaves out a portion. Of just over 350,000 clones in the sample, more than 85% were seen once. Recruits, aged roughly 18 to 95 years, lived in 25 or so US areas. What the recovered Cohort 3 donors had was two negative PCRs, clearance, or symptom resolution. Sequenced sample: PBMCs or T cells enriched from blood (not recorded which). The TCR comes from a woman in her twenties or thirties who had recovered from COVID-19.

The CDR3 DNA follows: TGTGCCAGCAGTAACTCCCCGGACAGCCTTAACACCGGGGAGCTGTTTTTT. This gives the protein CASSNSPDSLNTGELFF. The genes are TRBV27 and TRBJ2-2; possible D gene TRBD1, 6 bases. This CDR3 is built from 17 residues. CDR1 is MNHEY, CDR2 SMNVEV, per germline (reference sequence). The V gene lost 5 bases and the J gene lost 2 bases, with 18 bases spanning the gap.